These 9 T cell receptor beta chains share one sample of origin, sequenced in a study of blood T cell repertoires in COVID-19. This table comes from immunoSEQ multiplex PCR, and its TCRdb copy is limited to in-frame clones, with some not included. The data hold some 250,000 clones, with 81% observed a single time. Sequenced: peripheral blood. All receptors come from an elderly woman with acute or convalescent COVID-19.

The DNA of the CDR3 is TGTGCCAGCAGCTCTGACAGGGGAAAGCAGCCCCAGCATTTT. Residues: CASSSDRGKQPQHF. The rearrangement uses TRBV7-8 and TRBJ1-5, with TRBD1 matching over 8 bases. V was pared by 4 bases and J by 7 bases, with 6 bases of the junction left unmatched. The CDR3 runs 14 residues. Looked up from germline, CDR1 is SGHVS and CDR2 is FQNEAQ.

This clone was counted a few times. The V gene is TRBV7-2, the J gene TRBJ1-1; maybe TRBD1 (6 bases). The ends were cut back, 5 bases at V and 1 base at J, with 8 bases in the middle. Looked up from germline, CDR1 is SGHTA and CDR2 is FQGNSA. The CDR3 runs to 13 residues. The CDR3 nucleotides are TGTGCCAGCAGCATGGACAGGAACACTGAAGCTTTCTTT. Translating gives CASSMDRNTEAFF. The full variable domain, completed using reference TRBV7-2 and TRBJ1-1, is GAGVSQSPSNKVTEKGKDVELRCDPISGHTALYWYRQSLGQGLEFLIYFQGNSAPDKSGLPSDRFSAERTGGSVSTLTIQRTQQEDSAVYLCASSMDRNTEAFFGQGTRLTVV.

The chain recombines TRBV7-3 with TRBJ2-2; 9 nucleotides agree with TRBD1. The CDR3 extends over 15 amino acids. From germline, CDR1 is SGHTA and CDR2 FQGTGA. Losses at the gene ends were 8 bases for V and 5 bases for J; bases not matched to a gene: 9. Here the CDR3 reads CASSLQGAGTGELFF. The CDR3, as DNA: TGTGCCAGCTCCTTACAGGGGGCAGGTACCGGGGAGCTGTTTTTT. The whole variable domain, remainder taken from reference TRBV7-3 and TRBJ2-2, is GAGVSQTPSNKVTEKGKYVELRCDPISGHTALYWYRQSLGQGPEFLIYFQGTGAADDSGLPNDRFFAVRPEGSVSTLKIQRTERGDSAVYLCASSLQGAGTGELFFGEGSRLTVL.

The rearrangement joins TRBV19 to TRBJ1-5; TRBD1 is a possible D gene (6 bases). Germline V CDR1 and CDR2: LNHDA, SQIVND (reference sequence). Trimming removed 1 base at V and 6 bases at J, with 16 bases between. This CDR3 comprises 16 residues. The CDR3 loop is CASSIAVGGAGQPQHF. The CDR3 DNA follows: TGTGCCAGTAGTATAGCGGTCGGGGGGGCAGGTCAGCCCCAGCATTTT.

This chain joins TRBV6-5 and TRBJ1-4; weak D call: TRBD1 (5 bases). Trimming cost V 6 bases and J 4 bases, with 12 bases left between them. The CDR3 spans 14 residues. CDR1 and CDR2 from the germline V gene are MNHEY and SVGAGI. As DNA, the CDR3 is TGTGCCAGCAGATTAACGGGGGTTAATGAAAAACTGTTTTTT. Translated, it gives CASRLTGVNEKLFF.

The chain couples TRBV5-1 to TRBJ1-1; 12 nucleotides match TRBD1. Germline lookup yields CDR1 SGHRS and CDR2 YFSETQ. The CDR3 has 15 amino acids. After removal of 3 bases from V and 6 bases from J, the junction contained 6 bases not matched to a gene. The CDR3: CASSSGQGALAEAFF. DNA of the CDR3: TGCGCCAGCAGCTCGGGACAGGGGGCTTTGGCTGAAGCTTTCTTT.

V and J are TRBV27 and TRBJ1-3; 9 bases are a match to TRBD1. The CDR3 consists of 16 residues. J was trimmed by 4 bases and V by 4 bases; bases with no gene match: 8. From germline, CDR1 is MNHEY and CDR2 SMNVEV (reference sequence). The CDR3 is CASSYGTGLAGNTIYF. CDR3 coding DNA: TGTGCCAGCAGTTACGGGACAGGGTTGGCAGGAAACACCATATATTTT.

This clone was detected only a few times. The genes are TRBV18 and TRBJ1-2; 7 bases line up with TRBD1. Germline lookup yields CDR1 KGHSH and CDR2 LQKENI. V lost 2 bases and J lost 8; bases outside the gene matches: 11. The CDR3 contains 15 residues. The CDR3 here is CASSPMATGTEGYTF. The CDR3 DNA reads as TGTGCCAGCTCACCAATGGCGACAGGGACGGAGGGCTACACCTTC.

The rearrangement uses TRBV4-2 and TRBJ1-2; possibly TRBD1 for D (6 bases). V lost 0 bases and J lost 4, with 18 bases in between. Germline CDR1 LGHNA, CDR2 YNFKEQ. This CDR3 region has 17 residues. The CDR3 is CASSQDVSAGERYGYTF. CDR3 DNA sequence: TGTGCCAGCAGCCAAGATGTTTCGGCAGGGGAGCGCTATGGCTACACCTTC.